This T cell receptor beta chain was captured by sequencing in a study of cytomegalovirus exposure and HLA in healthy donors. V shed 0 bases and J shed 2 bases, with 11 bases lying between them. Germline V gene sequence: CDR1 KGHSH, CDR2 LQKENI. The CDR3 sequence is 15 residues long. In the case of this clone: Its specificity is not known.

Findings of the study overall: As a later analysis showed, a missense DCLRE1C variant was linked to trimming of TCR beta V- and J-genes. Previous analysis showed most TCR beta V segments were productive about 87% or about 30% of the time. Specific recognition of CMV antigens was confirmed in vitro for a few chains (all CMV-associated).

Samples came from healthy bone marrow donors. Both 60 Vbeta primers and 13 Jbeta primers went into the PCR. TCRdb keeps only in-frame clones here, not all; method: immunoSEQ multiplex PCR. The sample carries 100,000 or so clones, 78% recorded once. V gene TRBV18 combines with J gene TRBJ2-7; a possible D gene is TRBD2 (6 bases). The sequenced sample was PBMCs. This sequence was found in a man aged 25-40 years in good health and CMV-seronegative. The chain's CDR3 is CASSPPAGRTYEQYF. Here the CDR3 DNA reads TGTGCCAGCTCACCACCCGCGGGACGGACCTACGAGCAGTACTTC. Full variable domain (missing parts from reference TRBV18 and TRBJ2-7): NAGVMQNPRHLVRRRGQEARLRCSPMKGHSHVYWYRQLPEEGLKFMVYLQKENIIDESGMPKERFSAEFPKEGPSILRIQQVVRGDSAAYFCASSPPAGRTYEQYFGPGTRLTVT.